This T cell receptor beta chain was profiled in a study of cytomegalovirus exposure and HLA in healthy donors (dated by TCRdb to about 2017). Regarding the complete study: According to a later analysis, one platform produced both the 120 validation repertoires and the approximately 670 repertoires of the first cohort. To predict cytomegalovirus infection status, the study brought together high-throughput TCR immunosequencing, statistical association of individual TCRs with disease status, and machine learning. Along with the roughly 700-subject first cohort, a separate validation cohort of 120 different subjects was used. The study aimed to test whether cataloging public T cell receptors could reveal signatures of past pathogen exposure.

The donors were included in the validation cohort of 120 subjects, a group kept apart from the roughly 670-subject first cohort. CDR1 and CDR2 are read off the germline V gene (reference sequence) as MNHEY and SMNVEV. Germline trimming: 7 bases from V, 5 bases from J; junction bases outside gene matches: 8. Taken from cysteine to phenylalanine, the CDR3 has 14 residues. Here the CDR3 DNA is all that survives: 42 bases in frame from base 1. With regard to this clone: This clone's antigen is unknown. No base-level quality is on record; no much larger clone is a single base apart.

Study-wide conclusions, independent of this receptor: While some public TCRs were present in many individuals, most TCR sequences turned up only very rarely across donors. According to the authors, the approach could potentially be generalized to other disease states and immunological phenotypes. A later analysis had no HLA typing for the validation cohort, so co-occurrence there was scored across all 130 or so repertoires. In vitro tests confirmed that a few of the cytomegalovirus-associated TCR beta chains recognize cytomegalovirus antigens. A total of fewer than 200 TCR beta chains were listed by the study as associated with cytomegalovirus. The classifier was reported to diagnose cytomegalovirus status with high specificity and sensitivity in both the original cohort and the validation cohort. A later analysis found that TCRs clustered in the first cohort also tended to co-occur in the approximately 120 validation repertoires, with roughly 95% of cluster scores above 0.

Library construction relied on the immunoSEQ multiplex PCR assay. On the study's bioinformatics: A statistical classification framework was built to diagnose cytomegalovirus status from the catalog of TCR beta chain sequences. TCRdb's version of the immuneACCESS table is confined to in-frame rearrangements and falls short of the full clone set. An unresolved V gene accounts for under half of the shortfall where checked; the remainder is of unknown origin. The V and J calls and clone size come from that table; D and trimming were worked out from the DNA. Recorded for this sample are about 350,000 clones; about 85% of them occurred a single time. In total, the top ten clones hold roughly 1.2% of the sample.

The sample was PBMCs. This receptor chain uses TRBV27 and TRBJ2-1; the junction holds 7 bases that match TRBD1. The sequence was obtained from a woman in her twenties or thirties in good health and CMV-seropositive. CDR3 protein: CASKYGTEDNEQFF. The sequence in DNA is TGTGCCAGCAAATACGGGACAGAAGACAATGAGCAGTTCTTC.